This T cell receptor (beta chain) was recorded in a study of shared clonotypes between healthy human individuals. Concerning this clone itself: Its specificity is not known.

The study, taken as a whole, reports: Between a few donors, naive CD4 clonotypes were shared at a level of approximately 5%. Generally, naive subsets (rather than memory subsets) showed larger estimated richness.

Terminally differentiated effector memory CD45RA+ cells were left out of the naive CD8 fraction, which was CD45RO-negative and positively selected for CCR7. Replicate PCRs from sorted subsets contained 200 ng DNA, which is around 29,000 T cell genomes. Measured with immunoSEQ multiplex PCR; TCRdb has only the in-frame clones, and not every one. The sample shows about 2.1 million clones, roughly 93% of them seen only once. Per germline, CDR1 LNHNV and CDR2 YYDKDF (reference sequence). Trimming pared 8 bases from V and 1 base from J, leaving 11 bases between. The CDR3 length is 13 residues. The clonotype was recovered from a man younger than 35 in good health. Some clones in this sample may be carry-over from other donors' samples. J is TRBJ1-1 and V is TRBV15, with D unclear. The sequencing input was naive CD8+ T cells from PBMCs. This chain's CDR3 is CATGAWGNTEAFF. CDR3 bases: TGTGCCACCGGAGCTTGGGGGAACACTGAAGCTTTCTTT.